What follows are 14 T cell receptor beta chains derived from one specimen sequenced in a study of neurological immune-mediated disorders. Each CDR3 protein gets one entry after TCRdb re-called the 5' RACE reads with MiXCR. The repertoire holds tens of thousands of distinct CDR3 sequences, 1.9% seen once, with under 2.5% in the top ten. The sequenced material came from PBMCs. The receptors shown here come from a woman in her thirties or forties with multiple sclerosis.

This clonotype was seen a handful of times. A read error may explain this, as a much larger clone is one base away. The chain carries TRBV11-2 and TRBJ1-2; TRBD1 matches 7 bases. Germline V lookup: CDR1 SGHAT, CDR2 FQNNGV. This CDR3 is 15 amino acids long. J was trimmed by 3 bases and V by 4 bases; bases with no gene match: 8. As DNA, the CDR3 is TGTGCCAGCAGCTACCTTCGTACAGGGGACTATGGCTACACCTTC. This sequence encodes CASSYLRTGDYGYTF.

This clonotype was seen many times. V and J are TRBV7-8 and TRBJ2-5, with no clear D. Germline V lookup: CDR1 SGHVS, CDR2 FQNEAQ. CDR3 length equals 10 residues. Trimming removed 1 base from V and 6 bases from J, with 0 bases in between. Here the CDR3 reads CASSLETQYF. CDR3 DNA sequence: TGTGCCAGCAGCTTAGAGACCCAGTACTTC.

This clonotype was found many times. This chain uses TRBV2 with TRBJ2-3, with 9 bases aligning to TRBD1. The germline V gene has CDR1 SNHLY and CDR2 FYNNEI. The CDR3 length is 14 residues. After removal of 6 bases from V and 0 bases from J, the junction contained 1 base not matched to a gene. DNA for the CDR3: TGTGCCAGCAGGGACAGGGGTAGCACAGATACGCAGTATTTT. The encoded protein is CASRDRGSTDTQYF.

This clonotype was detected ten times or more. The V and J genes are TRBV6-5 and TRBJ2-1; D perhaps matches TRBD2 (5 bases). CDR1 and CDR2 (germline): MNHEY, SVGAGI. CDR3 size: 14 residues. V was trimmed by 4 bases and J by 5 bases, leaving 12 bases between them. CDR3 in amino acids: CASSSLLAHNEQFF. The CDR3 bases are TGTGCCAGCAGTTCCCTTCTAGCACACAATGAGCAGTTCTTC.

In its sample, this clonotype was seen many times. The CDR3: CSALVLSGGPGDTQYF. The CDR3, as DNA: TGCAGTGCCCTGGTTCTTAGCGGGGGGCCAGGGGATACGCAGTATTTT. The chain is built from TRBV20-1 and TRBJ2-3; the match to TRBD2 covers 10 bases. V was clipped by 6 bases and J by 6 bases; unmatched bases: 15. The CDR3 extends over 16 amino acids. Germline CDR1 DFQATT, CDR2 SNEGSKA (reference sequence).

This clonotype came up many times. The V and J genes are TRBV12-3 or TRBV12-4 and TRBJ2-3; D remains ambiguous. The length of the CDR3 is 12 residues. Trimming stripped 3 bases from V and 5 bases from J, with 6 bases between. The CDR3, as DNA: TGTGCCAGCAGTTTCATGGGAGATACGCAGTATTTT. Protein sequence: CASSFMGDTQYF.

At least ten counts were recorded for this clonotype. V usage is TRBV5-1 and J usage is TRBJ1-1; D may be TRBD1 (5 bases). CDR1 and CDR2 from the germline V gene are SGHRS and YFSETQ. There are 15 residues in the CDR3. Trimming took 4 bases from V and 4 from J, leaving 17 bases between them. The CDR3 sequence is CASSISGTQLTEAFF. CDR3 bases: TGCGCCAGCAGCATCTCCGGGACGCAACTCACTGAAGCTTTCTTT.

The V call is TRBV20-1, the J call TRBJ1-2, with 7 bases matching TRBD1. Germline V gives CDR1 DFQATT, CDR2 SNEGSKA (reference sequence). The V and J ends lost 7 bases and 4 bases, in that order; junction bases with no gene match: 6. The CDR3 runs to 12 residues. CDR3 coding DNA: TGCAGTGACCAAGGGACAGTCTATGGCTACACCTTC. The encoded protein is CSDQGTVYGYTF.

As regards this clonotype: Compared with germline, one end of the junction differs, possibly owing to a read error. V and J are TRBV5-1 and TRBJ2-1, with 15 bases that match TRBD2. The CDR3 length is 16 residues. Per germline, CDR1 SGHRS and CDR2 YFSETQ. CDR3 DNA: TGCGCCAGCAGCTTCGGACTAGCGGGGGGGTACAATGAGCAGCTCTTC. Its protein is CASSFGLAGGYNEQLF.

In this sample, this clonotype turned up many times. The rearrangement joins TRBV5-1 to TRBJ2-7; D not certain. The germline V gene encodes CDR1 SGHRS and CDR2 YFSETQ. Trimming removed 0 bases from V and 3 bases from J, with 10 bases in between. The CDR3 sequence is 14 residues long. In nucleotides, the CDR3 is TGCGCCAGCAGCTTGGCGCCTCCGCGCTACGAGCAGTACTTC. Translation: CASSLAPPRYEQYF.

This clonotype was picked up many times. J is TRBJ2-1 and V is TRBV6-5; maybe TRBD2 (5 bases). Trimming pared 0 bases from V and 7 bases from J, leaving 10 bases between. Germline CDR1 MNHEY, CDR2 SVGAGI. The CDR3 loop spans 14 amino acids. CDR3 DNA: TGTGCCAGCAGTTACTCACTGGGGAGAAATGAGCAGTTCTTC. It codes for CASSYSLGRNEQFF.

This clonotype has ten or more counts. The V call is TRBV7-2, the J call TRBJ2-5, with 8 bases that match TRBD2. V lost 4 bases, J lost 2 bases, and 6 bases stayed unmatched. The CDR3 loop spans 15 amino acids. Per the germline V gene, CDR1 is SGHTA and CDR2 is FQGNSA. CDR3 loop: CASSSYAGGQETQYF. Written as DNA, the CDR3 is TGTGCCAGCAGCTCCTACGCGGGGGGTCAAGAGACCCAGTACTTC.

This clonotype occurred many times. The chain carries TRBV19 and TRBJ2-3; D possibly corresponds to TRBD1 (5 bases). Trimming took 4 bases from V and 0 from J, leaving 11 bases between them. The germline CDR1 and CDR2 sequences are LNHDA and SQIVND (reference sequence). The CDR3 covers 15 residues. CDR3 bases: TGTGCCAGTAGTAACCGGACACATAGCACAGATACGCAGTATTTT. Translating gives CASSNRTHSTDTQYF.

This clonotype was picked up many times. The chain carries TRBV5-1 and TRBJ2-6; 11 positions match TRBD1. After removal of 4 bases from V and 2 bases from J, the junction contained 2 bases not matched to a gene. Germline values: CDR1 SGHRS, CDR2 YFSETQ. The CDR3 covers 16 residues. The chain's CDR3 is CASSPGQGAGANVLTF. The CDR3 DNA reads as TGCGCCAGCAGCCCGGGACAGGGGGCTGGGGCCAACGTCCTGACTTTC.